This is a list of T cell receptor beta chains from one sample in a study of blood T cell repertoires in COVID-19. The repertoire was sequenced with immunoSEQ multiplex PCR; TCRdb's copy has only in-frame clones and lacks some. The sample lists some 250,000 clones, 86% occurring once. Input material: peripheral blood. The receptors originated from a woman aged 25 to 39 who had recovered from COVID-19. The CDR3 runs from the conserved cysteine through the conserved F or W. A D gene is named only where the DNA matches it firmly. Rows may omit the clone size; those that give it use once, few, many or a size class.

d_gene,j_gene,v_gene,abundance,CDR3aa,CDR3nt
TRBD1,TRBJ1-4,TRBV7-2,NA,CASSLGQGRMKKLFF,TGTGCCAGCAGCTTAGGACAGGGGAGAATGAAAAAACTGTTTTTT
NA,TRBJ2-7,TRBV7-2,few,CASSFKGEPSYEQYF,TGTGCCAGCAGCTTTAAGGGGGAACCCTCCTACGAGCAGTACTTC
TRBD1,TRBJ1-1,TRBV14,once,CASSQDPPGGSEAFF,TGTGCCAGCAGCCAAGACCCTCCAGGGGGCTCTGAAGCTTTCTTT
NA,TRBJ2-1,TRBV9,NA,CASSVAGGGQGLPSFNEQFF,TGTGCCAGCAGCGTAGCGGGGGGGGGACAGGGCCTACCATCGTTCAATGAGCAGTTCTTC
NA,TRBJ1-1,TRBV6-2/TRBV6-3,NA,CASSPAVQPSEAFF,TGTGCCAGCAGCCCCGCTGTACAACCCTCTGAAGCTTTCTTT
NA,TRBJ1-2,TRBV19,few,CASSPRGIGYGYTF,TGTGCCAGTAGCCCGCGGGGGATAGGGTATGGCTACACCTTC
NA,TRBJ1-4,TRBV6-5,NA,CASSPRDYLFDGLFF,TGTGCCAGCAGTCCCCGGGACTACCTCTTCGATGGGCTGTTTTTT
NA,TRBJ2-3,TRBV2,NA,CASSLRAGARTDTQYF,TGTGCCAGCAGTCTTCGGGCGGGGGCCCGCACAGATACGCAGTATTTT
TRBD1,TRBJ2-7,TRBV7-6,few,CASSPRTGGFEQYF,TGTGCCAGCAGCCCCCGGACAGGGGGCTTCGAGCAGTACTTC
NA,TRBJ2-5,TRBV10-2,NA,CASSVYIQETQYF,TGCGCCAGCAGTGTATACATCCAAGAGACCCAGTACTTC
NA,TRBJ1-2,TRBV7-3,once,CASSLAEGGGYTF,TGTGCCAGCAGCTTAGCCGAGGGAGGAGGCTACACCTTC
NA,TRBJ2-7,TRBV21-1,NA,CASSKGGRETGFGWNEQYF,TGTGCCAGCAGCAAAGGAGGTAGGGAGACAGGGTTTGGCTGGAACGAGCAGTACTTC
NA,TRBJ2-1,TRBV11-2,NA,CASSYTFDLWDTNNNEQFF,TGTGCCAGCAGCTACACCTTTGATTTATGGGACACAAATAACAATGAGCAGTTCTTC
NA,TRBJ2-2,TRBV10-3,NA,CAISESMNTGELFF,TGTGCCATCAGTGAGTCTATGAACACCGGGGAGCTGTTTTTT
TRBD2,TRBJ2-1,TRBV13,NA,CASSSSGGAQVNEQFF,TGTGCCAGCAGCTCTAGCGGGGGGGCCCAGGTTAATGAGCAGTTCTTC
TRBD1,TRBJ2-3,TRBV7-2,NA,CASSQLPGQNTDTQYF,TGTGCCAGCAGCCAATTACCGGGACAGAACACAGATACGCAGTATTTT
NA,TRBJ1-4,TRBV2,NA,CASKTLGTSKGARNEKLFF,TGTGCCAGCAAGACCCTCGGGACATCGAAAGGGGCCCGTAATGAAAAACTGTTTTTT
NA,TRBJ2-5,TRBV5-1,NA,CASSLETVQETQYF,TGCGCCAGCAGCTTGGAGACAGTCCAAGAGACCCAGTACTTC
NA,TRBJ1-2,TRBV25-1,NA,CASSSPGDYGYTF,TGTGCCAGCAGTAGCCCAGGGGACTATGGCTACACCTTC
NA,TRBJ1-5,TRBV5-1,NA,CASSRTGDGNQPQHF,TGCGCCAGCAGCAGGACGGGGGATGGCAATCAGCCCCAGCATTTT
TRBD1,TRBJ1-2,TRBV20-1,NA,CSAIETGYYGYTF,TGCAGTGCTATTGAGACAGGGTACTATGGCTACACCTTC
NA,TRBJ2-7,TRBV5-1,NA,CASPPLGENFEQYF,TGCGCCAGCCCCCCTCTCGGGGAGAACTTCGAGCAGTACTTC